One sample yielded the 13 T cell receptor beta chains listed below, sequenced in a study of T-cell reconstitution after alpha-beta-depleted transplantation in children. The authors prepared the TCRbeta library with unique molecular identifiers. MiXCR was run by TCRdb on the PCR reads, yielding one entry per CDR3 protein. The table has about 72,000 distinct CDR3 sequences, approximately 7.3% seen once; the top ten hold around 2.5%. The source material was PBMCs from the stem cell graft donor, sampled from the stem cell graft. These receptor sequences come from a human donor who donated a stem cell graft to a child with acute lymphoblastic leukemia.

This clonotype was detected many times. The chain combines TRBV20-1 with TRBJ2-7, with TRBD2 identical over 13 bases. This CDR3 contains 15 residues. Germline values: CDR1 DFQATT, CDR2 SNEGSKA (reference sequence). The V gene end was trimmed by 5 bases and the J gene end by 4 bases; junction bases not matched to a gene: 8. CDR3 in amino acids: CSAPLLAGGPYEQYF. For the CDR3, the DNA is TGCAGTGCTCCGCTACTAGCGGGAGGGCCGTACGAGCAGTACTTC.

This clonotype was observed many times. V is TRBV18 and J is TRBJ1-5; TRBD1 is a possible D gene (6 bases). Germline V gene lookup returns CDR1 KGHSH and CDR2 LQKENI. The CDR3 extends over 14 amino acids. V was shortened by 5 bases and J by 7 bases, with 15 bases between the two germline ends. The CDR3 spells CASSSPGQRQPQHF. CDR3 nucleotide sequence: TGTGCCAGCTCATCTCCGGGACAACGGCAGCCCCAGCATTTT.

The chain couples TRBV11-2 to TRBJ2-5; 7 positions match TRBD2. Germline lookup yields CDR1 SGHAT and CDR2 FQNNGV. The CDR3 is 16 amino acids. Trimming removed 2 bases from V and 3 bases from J; junction bases left unmatched: 9. The CDR3 nucleotides read TGTGCCAGCAGCTTAAGTAGTTGGCTAGCGGAAGAGACCCAGTACTTC. It codes for CASSLSSWLAEETQYF.

This clonotype was recorded many times. This chain links TRBV20-1 with TRBJ1-5; D may be TRBD1 (6 bases). Germline V gene sequence: CDR1 DFQATT, CDR2 SNEGSKA (reference sequence). The CDR3 runs to 15 residues. V was cut by 5 bases and J by 2 bases, with 16 bases left in between. The CDR3 is CSAQTGWAGNQPQHF. CDR3 DNA sequence: TGCAGTGCTCAGACAGGTTGGGCGGGCAATCAGCCCCAGCATTTT.

This clonotype was seen at least ten times. The genes are TRBV7-2 and TRBJ2-5; D is undetermined. This CDR3 has 13 residues. V lost 10 bases, J lost 3 bases, and 15 bases lay in between. In germline, CDR1 is SGHTA, CDR2 FQGNSA. CDR3 residues: CATGTSNKETQYF. The CDR3 DNA is TGTGCCACCGGTACGAGTAATAAAGAGACCCAGTACTTC.

This clonotype was seen repeatedly, ten times or more. The J gene is TRBJ2-2, the V gene TRBV5-1; D is possibly TRBD2 (6 bases). V was clipped by 3 bases and J by 4 bases, with 16 bases between them. This CDR3 is 16 amino acids long. CDR1 is SGHRS, CDR2 YFSETQ, per germline. Here the CDR3 DNA reads TGCGCCAGCAGCTCCCTCGGGCGGGACCGCACCGGGGAGCTGTTTTTT. Its translation: CASSSLGRDRTGELFF.

The chain joins TRBV29-1 to TRBJ2-7; D not resolved. The CDR3 spans 12 residues. Germline V gene lookup returns CDR1 SQVTM and CDR2 ANQGSEA. The V gene lost 4 bases and the J gene lost 3 bases, with 10 bases spanning the gap. CDR3 region: CSVVTAYYEQYF. The CDR3 nucleotides are TGCAGCGTTGTTACAGCCTACTACGAGCAGTACTTC.

This clonotype came up a few times. The V gene is TRBV10-3, the J gene TRBJ1-5; a weak D match, TRBD1 (6 bases). CDR1 is ENHRY and CDR2 is SYGVKD in the germline V gene. V lost 3 bases, J lost 3 bases, and 15 bases lay in between. The length of the CDR3 is 16 residues. The CDR3 coding sequence is TGTGCCATCAGTGAAGCCGGGGGACACTACAATCAGCCCCAGCATTTT. It translates to CAISEAGGHYNQPQHF.

The rearrangement joins TRBV6-5 to TRBJ2-3; D tentatively reads TRBD1 or TRBD2 (6 bases each). CDR1 and CDR2 (germline): MNHEY, SVGAGI. This CDR3 contains 14 residues. V dropped 7 bases and J dropped 1 base, with 12 bases sitting between them. CDR3 amino acids: CASIQGGRTDTQYF. The CDR3 DNA reads TGTGCCAGCATCCAAGGGGGGCGCACAGATACGCAGTATTTT.

This clonotype showed up many times. The rearrangement joins TRBV12-3 or TRBV12-4 to TRBJ2-7; D perhaps matches TRBD1 (5 bases). This CDR3 contains 13 residues. CDR3 in amino acids: CAEQGVSLYEQYF. The CDR3 DNA reads TGTGCAGAGCAAGGGGTGTCCCTCTACGAGCAGTACTTC.

This clonotype appeared many times. The V call is TRBV20-1, the J call TRBJ2-7; weak D call: TRBD1 (6 bases). Germline CDR1 is DFQATT and CDR2 is SNEGSKA (reference sequence). Trimming removed 3 bases from V and 3 bases from J, with 27 bases in between. The CDR3 totals 18 residues. As DNA, the CDR3 is TGCAGTGCTAGTGGGGTGACAGGAGATCTGAGCGTGATCTACGAGCAGTACTTC. Translating gives CSASGVTGDLSVIYEQYF.

This clonotype occurred once. One junction end disagrees with the germline gene, perhaps due to a read error. The chain employs TRBV7-2 and TRBJ2-7, with TRBD1 as a possible D gene (5 bases). Germline CDR1 reads SGHTA; CDR2 reads FQGNSA. The CDR3 has 15 residues. The CDR3 protein is CASSLIAGLSYDQYF. The CDR3 DNA follows: TGTGCCAGCAGCTTGATCGCAGGGCTCTCCTACGACCAGTACTTC.

The sample holds a few counts of this clonotype. The chain recombines TRBV13 with TRBJ2-7; TRBD1 agrees at 10 bases. CDR1 PRHDT and CDR2 FYEKMQ come from the germline V gene (reference sequence). This CDR3 is 16 amino acids long. J was trimmed by 4 bases and V by 0 bases; bases with no gene match: 6. CDR3 sequence reads: CASSLGAGTGVYEQYF. The CDR3 bases are TGTGCCAGCAGCTTAGGGGCTGGGACAGGGGTTTACGAGCAGTACTTC.